This TCR beta chain was recovered during a study of blood T cell repertoires in COVID-19. The wider study: Both acute and convalescent COVID-19 samples were obtained from the United States, Italy and Spain. PBMCs, B-cell-depleted T cells, or T cells were the source of the cDNA or gDNA that made up the material.

Per the original methods: It was from reference gene primer amplification that nucleated cell counts were estimated. Clones were sequenced by immunoSEQ multiplex PCR, and TCRdb holds only the in-frame ones, with some missing. D and trimming come from the DNA, and the V and J calls and clone size come from that table. The table lists some 90,000 clones, approximately 86% of them singletons, with about 1.2% in the top ten. The CDR3 spans 15 residues. Germline V gives CDR1 KGHSH, CDR2 LQKENI. V was clipped by 2 bases and J by 3 bases; unmatched bases: 4. Sequenced: peripheral blood. The TCR was taken from an elderly man with active or convalescent COVID-19. This chain links TRBV18 with TRBJ2-7, with 10 bases fitting TRBD2. The CDR3 is CASSPSSGRNYEQYF. The DNA for the CDR3 is TGTGCCAGCTCACCAAGTAGCGGGAGGAACTACGAGCAGTACTTC.